One sample yielded the 24 T cell receptor beta chains listed below, sequenced in a study of T cells expressing NK-cell markers. TCRdb re-called the 5' RACE reads, yielding one record per CDR3 amino acid sequence without DNA. Its listing shows roughly 430,000 distinct CDR3 sequences. The sample consisted of blood T cells: a sorted CD56 or NKG2C T cell subset, CD4+ or CD8+ T cells, or bulk PBMC T cells (not recorded which). The origin of the receptors is a woman between 18 and 70 years old in good health.

The genes are TRBV4-3 and TRBJ2-7; the TRBD1 assignment by TCRdb is unverifiable without DNA. The CDR3 runs 16 residues. Germline V gene lookup returns CDR1 LGHNA and CDR2 YSLEER. CDR3 region: CASSQDGTGETYEQYF.

The rearrangement joins TRBV7-2 to TRBJ1-1; the TRBD1 assignment by TCRdb is unverifiable without DNA. This CDR3 contains 15 residues. In germline, CDR1 is SGHTA, CDR2 FQGNSA. The CDR3 loop is CASGTGGTDLKEAFF.

The genes are TRBV7-3 and TRBJ2-1. Germline CDR1 is SGHTA and CDR2 is FQGTGA. The CDR3 extends over 14 amino acids. CDR3 sequence reads: CASRSGGAYNEQFF.

CDR3 protein: CSARDGERASYNEQFF. The J gene is TRBJ2-1, the V gene TRBV20-1; the D call from TCRdb, TRBD1, cannot be confirmed without DNA. Germline assignment: CDR1 DFQATT and CDR2 SNEGSKA (reference sequence). The CDR3 contains 16 residues.

The V gene is TRBV29-1, the J gene TRBJ1-2; TCRdb's assignment of TRBD1 cannot be checked, as there is no DNA. The germline V gene encodes CDR1 SQVTM and CDR2 ANQGSEA. This CDR3 has 14 amino acids. The CDR3 loop reads CSVVRQGAHYGYTF. Complete variable domain (other parts from reference TRBV29-1 and TRBJ1-2): SAVISQKPSRDICQRGTSLTIQCQVDSQVTMMFWYRQQPGQSLTLIATANQGSEATYESGFVIDKFPISRPNLTFSTLTVSNMSPEDSSIYLCSVVRQGAHYGYTFGSGTRLTVV.

The genes are TRBV3-1 and TRBJ1-1; TCRdb gives TRBD1 as the D gene, but with no DNA this cannot be confirmed. From germline, CDR1 is LGHDT and CDR2 YNNKEL (reference sequence). This CDR3 comprises 14 residues. The CDR3 spells CASSHTGPNTEAFF.

J is TRBJ2-3 and V is TRBV12-3 or TRBV12-4; there is no DNA to check the TCRdb D call of TRBD2. This CDR3 is built from 15 residues. The CDR3 loop reads CASSPGLDHTDTQYF.

The V call is TRBV15, the J call TRBJ1-5; lacking DNA, the TRBD1 call made by TCRdb goes unchecked. The CDR3 is made up of 14 amino acids. Germline V gene lookup returns CDR1 LNHNV and CDR2 YYDKDF (reference sequence). The chain's CDR3 is CATSRAQGHQPQHF. Combining the CDR3 with reference TRBV15 and TRBJ1-5 gives the whole variable domain DAMVIQNPRYQVTQFGKPVTLSCSQTLNHNVMYWYQQKSSQAPKLLFHYYDKDFNNEADTPDNFQSRRPNTSFCFLDIRSPGLGDTAMYLCATSRAQGHQPQHFGDGTRLSIL.

The chain links TRBV6-5 to TRBJ1-1. CDR1 and CDR2 (germline): MNHEY, SVGAGI. CDR3 length equals 13 residues. The CDR3 sequence is CASSKPSNTEAFF.

This chain links TRBV2 with TRBJ2-1. CDR1 is SNHLY and CDR2 is FYNNEI in the germline V gene. This CDR3 has 14 amino acids. The CDR3 region is CASRKRETHNEQFF. Complete variable domain (other parts from reference TRBV2 and TRBJ2-1): EPEVTQTPSHQVTQMGQEVILRCVPISNHLYFYWYRQILGQKVEFLVSFYNNEISEKSEIFDDQFSVERPDGSNFTLKIRSTKLEDSAMYFCASRKRETHNEQFFGPGTRLTVL.

The rearrangement links TRBV7-2 to TRBJ2-1; the D call of TRBD2 rests on TCRdb alone, since no DNA is present to check it. CDR3 length: 15 amino acids. Looked up from germline, CDR1 is SGHTA and CDR2 is FQGNSA. CDR3 loop: CASSLDTSRYNEQFF.

The chain carries TRBV28 and TRBJ1-2; the D call from TCRdb, TRBD1, cannot be confirmed without DNA. In germline, CDR1 is MDHEN, CDR2 SYDVKM. The CDR3 loop spans 13 amino acids. The CDR3 loop reads CATPQDRKDGYTF.

The chain couples TRBV20-1 to TRBJ2-7; TCRdb's D gene call, TRBD1, goes unchecked for lack of DNA. This CDR3 region has 15 residues. CDR1 and CDR2 (germline): DFQATT, SNEGSKA (reference sequence). The CDR3 reads CSASTGQSGKREQYF.

The V call is TRBV7-2, the J call TRBJ2-7. Germline assignment: CDR1 SGHTA and CDR2 FQGNSA. The CDR3 extends over 15 amino acids. CDR3 residues: CASSFNELPSYEQYF.

This sequence joins TRBV5-1 and TRBJ2-7; the D gene TCRdb calls, TRBD1, cannot be checked with no DNA. The CDR3 consists of 15 residues. Per the germline V gene, CDR1 is SGHRS and CDR2 is YFSETQ. CDR3 sequence reads: CASSPDSGASYEQYF.

This rearrangement joins TRBV11-2 to TRBJ2-1; the TCRdb call, TRBD2, lacks DNA for checking. CDR3 length: 17 amino acids. Germline lookup yields CDR1 SGHAT and CDR2 FQNNGV. CDR3 amino acids: CASSLDGTSGRSGEQFF.

This rearrangement joins TRBV2 to TRBJ2-1; TCRdb designates TRBD2, a call that cannot be tested without DNA. This CDR3 has 13 amino acids. Germline V CDR1 and CDR2: SNHLY, FYNNEI. The CDR3 loop is CASGTRNYNEQFF.

The CDR3 is CATSRDFQEQETQYF. The chain combines TRBV15 with TRBJ2-5. The CDR3 sequence is 15 residues long. Germline CDR1 LNHNV, CDR2 YYDKDF (reference sequence).

The chain joins TRBV19 to TRBJ2-2; the D gene TCRdb calls, TRBD2, cannot be checked with no DNA. The V gene's germline CDR1 is LNHDA and CDR2 SQIVND (reference sequence). There are 14 residues in the CDR3. The CDR3 spells CASGGARVTGELFF.

V is TRBV12-3 or TRBV12-4 and J is TRBJ2-7. This CDR3 has 12 amino acids. The CDR3 spells CASSFIRYEQYF.

The CDR3 spells CSASAGVGPNEQFF. The gene calls are TRBV20-1 and TRBJ2-1; the TRBD1 assignment by TCRdb is unverifiable without DNA. This CDR3 comprises 14 residues. Looked up from germline, CDR1 is DFQATT and CDR2 is SNEGSKA (reference sequence).

The gene calls are TRBV5-6 and TRBJ2-1; the TCRdb call, TRBD2, lacks DNA for checking. The CDR3 is made up of 16 amino acids. Germline V CDR1 and CDR2: SGHDT, YYEEEE. This chain's CDR3 is CASSRGRRVAGVGEFF.

The chain employs TRBV20-1 and TRBJ2-4. The CDR3 covers 16 residues. Germline CDR1 DFQATT, CDR2 SNEGSKA (reference sequence). The CDR3 reads CSARESATLAKNIQYF.

V is TRBV19 and J is TRBJ2-6; TCRdb's D gene call, TRBD1, goes unchecked for lack of DNA. This CDR3 spans 18 amino acids. CDR1 and CDR2 from the germline V gene are LNHDA and SQIVND (reference sequence). The CDR3 loop is CASSLYSVPLSGANVLTF.